The sequence of this T cell receptor beta chain was determined in a study of T cell repertoires in cytomegalovirus infection. Turning to the study itself: Indicated by public TCR beta signatures were CMV infection and matching HLA type. Whole-study findings and limits: The response measured ex vivo was dominated by TCR beta clonotypes (HLA-C-restricted and CMV-specific).

Concerning this clonotype: Its antigen is as yet unknown.

Germline-derived CDR1 and CDR2 are ENHRY and SYGVKD. V lost 0 bases and J lost 4; bases outside the gene matches: 7. The CDR3 has 17 amino acids. A single record per CDR3 protein comes from TCRdb applying MiXCR to the reads. The sample includes approximately 250,000 distinct CDR3 sequences, over 20% of them seen just once. The clonotype was recovered from a human donor in good health (CMV status not recorded). Some clones in this sample may be carry-over from other donors' samples. J is TRBJ2-1 and V is TRBV10-3; 9 positions match TRBD1. The sample consisted of CD8+ T cells from PBMCs. CDR3 region: CAISESTRTGEYNEQFF. DNA of the CDR3: TGTGCCATCAGTGAGTCGACCCGGACAGGGGAGTACAATGAGCAGTTCTTC.